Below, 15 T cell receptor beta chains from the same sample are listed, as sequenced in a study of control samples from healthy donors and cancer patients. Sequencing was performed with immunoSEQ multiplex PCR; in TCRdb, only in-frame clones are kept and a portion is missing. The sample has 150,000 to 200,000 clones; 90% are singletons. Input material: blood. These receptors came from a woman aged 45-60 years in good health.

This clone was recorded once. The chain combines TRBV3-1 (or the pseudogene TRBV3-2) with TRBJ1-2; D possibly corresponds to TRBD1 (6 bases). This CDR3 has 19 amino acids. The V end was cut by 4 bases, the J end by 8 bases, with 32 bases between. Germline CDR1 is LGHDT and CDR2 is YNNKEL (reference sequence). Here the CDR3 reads CASSPYDYRAEEGLGGYTF. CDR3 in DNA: TGTGCCAGCAGCCCGTACGATTACAGGGCGGAGGAGGGGTTGGGGGGCTACACCTTC.

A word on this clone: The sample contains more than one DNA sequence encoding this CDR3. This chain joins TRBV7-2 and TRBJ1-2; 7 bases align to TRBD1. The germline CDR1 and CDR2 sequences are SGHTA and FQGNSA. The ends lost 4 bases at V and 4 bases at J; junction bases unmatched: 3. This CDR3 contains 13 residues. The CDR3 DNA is TGTGCCAGCAGCTCACAGGGGCCCTATGGCTACACCTTC. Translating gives CASSSQGPYGYTF.

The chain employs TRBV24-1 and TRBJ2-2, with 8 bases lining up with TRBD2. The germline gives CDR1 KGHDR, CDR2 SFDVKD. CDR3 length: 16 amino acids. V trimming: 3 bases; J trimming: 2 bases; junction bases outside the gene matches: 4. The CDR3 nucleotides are TGTGCCACCAGTGATGTGAGCGGGAGCAACACCGGGGAGCTGTTTTTT. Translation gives CATSDVSGSNTGELFF.

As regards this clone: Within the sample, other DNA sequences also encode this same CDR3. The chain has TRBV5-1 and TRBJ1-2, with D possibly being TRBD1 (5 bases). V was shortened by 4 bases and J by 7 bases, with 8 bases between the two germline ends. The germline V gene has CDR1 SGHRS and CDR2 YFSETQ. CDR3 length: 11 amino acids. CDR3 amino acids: CASSPGGGYTF. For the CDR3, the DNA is TGCGCCAGCAGCCCCGGGGGTGGCTACACCTTC.

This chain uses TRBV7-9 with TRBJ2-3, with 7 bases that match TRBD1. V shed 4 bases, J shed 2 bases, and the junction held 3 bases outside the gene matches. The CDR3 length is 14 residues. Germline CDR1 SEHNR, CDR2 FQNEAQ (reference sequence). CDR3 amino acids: CASSSTGITDTQYF. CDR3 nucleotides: TGTGCCAGCAGCTCGACAGGGATCACAGATACGCAGTATTTT.

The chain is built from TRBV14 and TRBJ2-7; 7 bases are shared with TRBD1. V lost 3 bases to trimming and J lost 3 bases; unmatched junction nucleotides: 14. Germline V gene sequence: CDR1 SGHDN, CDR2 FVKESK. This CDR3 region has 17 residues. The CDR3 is CASSQTRDSRGSYEQYF. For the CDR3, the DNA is TGTGCCAGCAGCCAGACTCGGGACAGTCGAGGAAGCTACGAGCAGTACTTC. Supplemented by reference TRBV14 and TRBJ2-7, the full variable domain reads EAGVTQFPSHSVIEKGQTVTLRCDPISGHDNLYWYRRVMGKEIKFLLHFVKESKQDESGMPNNRFLAERTGGTYSTLKVQPAELEDSGVYFCASSQTRDSRGSYEQYFGPGTRLTVT.

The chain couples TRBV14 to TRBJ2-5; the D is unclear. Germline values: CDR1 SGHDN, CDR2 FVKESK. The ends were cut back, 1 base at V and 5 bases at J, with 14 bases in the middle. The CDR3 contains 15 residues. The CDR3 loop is CASSQGLGRWETQYF. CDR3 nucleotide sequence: TGTGCCAGCAGCCAAGGTTTGGGCAGATGGGAGACCCAGTACTTC.

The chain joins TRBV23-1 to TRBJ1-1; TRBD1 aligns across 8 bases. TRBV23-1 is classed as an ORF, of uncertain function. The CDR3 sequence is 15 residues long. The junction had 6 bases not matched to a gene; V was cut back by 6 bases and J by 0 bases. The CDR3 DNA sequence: TGCGCCAGCAGGACAGGGGAGAAGATGAACACTGAAGCTTTCTTT. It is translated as CASRTGEKMNTEAFF.

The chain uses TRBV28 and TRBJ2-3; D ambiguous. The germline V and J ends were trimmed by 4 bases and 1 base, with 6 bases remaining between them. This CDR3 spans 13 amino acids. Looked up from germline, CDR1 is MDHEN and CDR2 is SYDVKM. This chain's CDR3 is CASSSPGTDTQYF. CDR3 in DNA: TGTGCCAGCAGTTCCCCGGGCACAGATACGCAGTATTTT.

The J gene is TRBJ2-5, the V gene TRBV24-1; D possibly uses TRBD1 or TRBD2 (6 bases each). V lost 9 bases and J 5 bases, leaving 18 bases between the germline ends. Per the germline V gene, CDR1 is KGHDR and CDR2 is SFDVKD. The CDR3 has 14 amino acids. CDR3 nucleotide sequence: TGTGCCACCGGGGGGCGAACTCTTGGGGAGACCCAGTACTTC. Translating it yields CATGGRTLGETQYF.

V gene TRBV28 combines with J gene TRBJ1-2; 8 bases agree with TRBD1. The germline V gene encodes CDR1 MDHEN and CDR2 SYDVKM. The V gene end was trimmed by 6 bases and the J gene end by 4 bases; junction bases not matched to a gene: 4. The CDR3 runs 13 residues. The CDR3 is CASRADRGYGYTF. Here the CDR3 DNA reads TGTGCCAGCAGAGCCGACAGGGGCTATGGCTACACCTTC.

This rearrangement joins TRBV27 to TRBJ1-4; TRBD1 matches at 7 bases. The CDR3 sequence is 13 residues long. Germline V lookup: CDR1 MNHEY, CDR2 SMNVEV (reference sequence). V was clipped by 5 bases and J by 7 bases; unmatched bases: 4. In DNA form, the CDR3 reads TGTGCCAGCAGTCCCGGGACAGTTGAAAAACTGTTTTTT. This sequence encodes CASSPGTVEKLFF.

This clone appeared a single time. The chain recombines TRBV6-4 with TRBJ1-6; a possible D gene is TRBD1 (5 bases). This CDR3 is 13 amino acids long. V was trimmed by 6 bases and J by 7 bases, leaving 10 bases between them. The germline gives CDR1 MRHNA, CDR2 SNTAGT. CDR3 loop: CASRRQLNSPLHF. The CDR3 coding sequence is TGTGCCAGCAGGCGACAGTTAAATTCACCCCTCCACTTT.

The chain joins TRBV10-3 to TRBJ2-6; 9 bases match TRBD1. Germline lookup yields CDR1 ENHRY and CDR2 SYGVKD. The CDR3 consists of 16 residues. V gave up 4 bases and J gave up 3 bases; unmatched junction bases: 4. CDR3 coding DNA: TGTGCCATCAGTGGAAGGACAGGGGTTGGGGCCAACGTCCTGACTTTC. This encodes CAISGRTGVGANVLTF.

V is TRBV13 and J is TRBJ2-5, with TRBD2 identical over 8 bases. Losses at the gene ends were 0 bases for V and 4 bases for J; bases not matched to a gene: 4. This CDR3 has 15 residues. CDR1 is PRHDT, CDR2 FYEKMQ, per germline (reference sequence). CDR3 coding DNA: TGTGCCAGCAGCTTAGGGGGAAGCGGGAGAGAGACCCAGTACTTC. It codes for CASSLGGSGRETQYF.